Below are 25 T cell receptor beta chains sequenced from a single sample in a study of blood T cell repertoires in COVID-19. This table comes from immunoSEQ multiplex PCR, and its TCRdb copy is limited to in-frame clones, with some not included. This sample has fewer than 200,000 clones; 70% to 90% occur once, and the top ten carry around 20%. The specimen sequenced was peripheral blood. The receptors here all came from a man between 65 and 80 years old with active or convalescent COVID-19.

The chain couples TRBV18 to TRBJ2-2; D call uncertain. CDR1 is KGHSH and CDR2 is LQKENI in the germline V gene. The ends were cut back, 2 bases at V and 1 base at J, with 5 bases in the middle. CDR3 size: 14 residues. The CDR3 bases are TGTGCCAGCTCACCAATGCGGAACACCGGGGAGCTGTTTTTT. Residues: CASSPMRNTGELFF.

The rearrangement joins TRBV7-3 to TRBJ2-7; tentatively, D is TRBD1 (6 bases). Trimming took off 2 bases at V and 2 bases at J, with 16 bases between the two ends. The CDR3 consists of 16 residues. Germline V lookup: CDR1 SGHTA, CDR2 FQGTGA. The CDR3 DNA reads as TGTGCCAGCAGCTTAGCCGTAACAGGGACGCCCTACGAGCAGTACTTC. It yields the protein CASSLAVTGTPYEQYF. The full variable domain, rest sourced from reference TRBV7-3 and TRBJ2-7, is GAGVSQTPSNKVTEKGKYVELRCDPISGHTALYWYRQSLGQGPEFLIYFQGTGAADDSGLPNDRFFAVRPEGSVSTLKIQRTERGDSAVYLCASSLAVTGTPYEQYFGPGTRLTVT.

This chain links TRBV5-1 with TRBJ2-6; TRBD1 aligns across 10 bases. Germline trimming cut 4 bases from V and 0 bases from J; bases unmatched to any gene: 10. CDR1 SGHRS and CDR2 YFSETQ come from the germline V gene. The CDR3 has 19 residues. CDR3 bases: TGCGCCAGCAGCACCGGTGGGGACAGGGGAGGCTCTGGGGCCAACGTCCTGACTTTC. Protein sequence: CASSTGGDRGGSGANVLTF.

The CDR3: CASSPPSSGRRHEQYF. CDR3 nucleotide sequence: TGTGCCAGTAGTCCCCCCTCTAGCGGGAGGAGACACGAGCAGTACTTC. V gene TRBV19 combines with J gene TRBJ2-7; 11 bases match TRBD2. J was trimmed by 5 bases and V by 5 bases; bases with no gene match: 11. In germline, CDR1 is LNHDA, CDR2 SQIVND (reference sequence). This CDR3 has 16 amino acids.

The chain joins TRBV7-9 to TRBJ2-7, with no clear D. The germline V gene has CDR1 SEHNR and CDR2 FQNEAQ (reference sequence). With 4 bases removed from V and 3 bases from J, the gap between germline ends came to 7 bases. The CDR3 runs 12 residues. CDR3 DNA sequence: TGTGCCAGCAGCTACACCCGCTACGAGCAGTACTTC. It specifies CASSYTRYEQYF.

The chain combines TRBV7-2 with TRBJ1-6; no definite D call. This CDR3 region has 16 residues. In germline, CDR1 is SGHTA, CDR2 FQGNSA. V lost 5 bases and J 0 bases, leaving 11 bases between the germline ends. CDR3 sequence (DNA): TGTGCCAGCAGCGAACGACTGAGCTCCTATAATTCACCCCTCCACTTT. As protein: CASSERLSSYNSPLHF.

The J gene is TRBJ1-5, the V gene TRBV28, with TRBD1 matching 7 bases. Germline lookup yields CDR1 MDHEN and CDR2 SYDVKM. J was trimmed by 3 bases and V by 6 bases; bases with no gene match: 5. The length of the CDR3 is 14 residues. The CDR3 DNA is TGTGCCAGCAGATTGGACAGGACCAATCAGCCCCAGCATTTT. Protein sequence: CASRLDRTNQPQHF.

CDR3 in amino acids: CASAYPDRPNYGYTF. The CDR3 DNA follows: TGTGCCAGCGCGTATCCAGACAGGCCGAACTATGGCTACACCTTC. This sequence joins TRBV11-2 and TRBJ1-2; D perhaps matches TRBD1 (6 bases). There are 15 residues in the CDR3. Trimming shortened V by 8 bases and J by 2 bases, and 18 bases separated the two germline ends. The V gene's germline CDR1 is SGHAT and CDR2 FQNNGV.

This rearrangement joins TRBV2 to TRBJ1-1; D is ambiguous. Germline values: CDR1 SNHLY, CDR2 FYNNEI. This CDR3 spans 11 amino acids. Trimming took 3 bases from V and 8 from J, leaving 7 bases between them. This CDR3 reads CASSEPGEAFF. CDR3 sequence (DNA): TGTGCCAGCAGTGAGCCAGGAGAAGCTTTCTTT. The whole variable domain, filled in from reference TRBV2 and TRBJ1-1, reads EPEVTQTPSHQVTQMGQEVILRCVPISNHLYFYWYRQILGQKVEFLVSFYNNEISEKSEIFDDQFSVERPDGSNFTLKIRSTKLEDSAMYFCASSEPGEAFFGQGTRLTVV.

The chain has TRBV28 and TRBJ2-2; weak D call: TRBD1 (5 bases). The CDR3 is 12 amino acids. Germline CDR1 MDHEN, CDR2 SYDVKM. Trimming took off 5 bases at V and 9 bases at J, with 10 bases between the two ends. In DNA form, the CDR3 reads TGTGCCAGCAGTCCCAGGGTGAGGGAGCTGTTTTTT. Its translation is CASSPRVRELFF. Using reference TRBV28 and TRBJ2-2 for the parts outside the CDR3, the full variable domain is DVKVTQSSRYLVKRTGEKVFLECVQDMDHENMFWYRQDPGLGLRLIYFSYDVKMKEKGDIPEGYSVSREKKERFSLILESASTNQTSMYLCASSPRVRELFFGEGSRLTVL.

V usage is TRBV7-3 and J usage is TRBJ2-5, with 8 bases matching TRBD2. The junction had 7 bases not matched to a gene; V was cut back by 5 bases and J by 2 bases. This CDR3 region has 15 residues. Germline V CDR1 and CDR2: SGHTA, FQGTGA. The CDR3 DNA is TGTGCCAGCAGCCCAATCCGGGGGGGACAAGAGACCCAGTACTTC. Translation gives CASSPIRGGQETQYF.

The chain has TRBV6-2 or TRBV6-3 and TRBJ2-1, with D perhaps TRBD1 (6 bases). V was shortened by 6 bases and J by 2 bases, with 8 bases between the two germline ends. CDR1 and CDR2 from the germline V gene are MNHEY and SVGEGT. The CDR3 totals 13 residues. For the CDR3, the DNA is TGTGCCAGCAGCCGGGACACCTACAATGAGCAGTTCTTC. As protein: CASSRDTYNEQFF.

This chain uses TRBV9 with TRBJ2-1; D gene uncertain. Germline V gene data show CDR1 as SGDLS and CDR2 as YYNGEE. V lost 4 bases to trimming and J lost 0 bases, with 11 bases between them. The CDR3 loop spans 15 amino acids. CDR3 sequence (DNA): TGTGCCAGCAGCTGGTCCTCGAGCTCCTACAATGAGCAGTTCTTC. This translates into CASSWSSSSYNEQFF.

The chain couples TRBV7-6 to TRBJ2-1, with D hard to call. Germline CDR1 SGHVS, CDR2 FNYEAQ. V lost 5 bases to trimming and J lost 3 bases, with 14 bases between them. The CDR3 is 15 amino acids. The CDR3 is CASSPEPGVYNEQFF. The CDR3 DNA reads as TGTGCCAGCAGCCCCGAGCCAGGCGTCTACAATGAGCAGTTCTTC.

The chain is built from TRBV6-6 and TRBJ1-3, with D possibly being TRBD1 (5 bases). The V gene's germline CDR1 is MNHNY and CDR2 SVGAGI (reference sequence). The CDR3 is 18 amino acids. Trimming took off 5 bases at V and 5 bases at J, with 25 bases between the two ends. CDR3 sequence: CASSPLSPRTYLRNTIYF. DNA of the CDR3: TGTGCCAGCAGTCCCTTGTCCCCTCGGACATATTTGAGAAACACCATATATTTT.

The rearrangement links TRBV28 to TRBJ2-7, with TRBD2 matching 14 bases. Germline assignment: CDR1 MDHEN and CDR2 SYDVKM. V shed 5 bases and J 6 bases; nucleotides not matched to a gene: 6. The CDR3 extends over 15 amino acids. CDR3 sequence: CASSLRTSGRFEQYF. CDR3 nucleotides: TGTGCCAGCAGTCTGCGGACTAGCGGGAGGTTCGAGCAGTACTTC.

V usage is TRBV18 and J usage is TRBJ1-6; D perhaps matches TRBD1 (6 bases). The CDR3 is made up of 16 amino acids. Trimming left V 2 bases short and J 6 bases short, with 14 bases between. The germline V gene encodes CDR1 KGHSH and CDR2 LQKENI. CDR3 sequence: CASSPSQGRINSPLHF. CDR3 nucleotide sequence: TGTGCCAGCTCACCAAGTCAGGGGCGCATTAATTCACCCCTCCACTTT.

V is TRBV6-6 and J is TRBJ2-1, with D maybe TRBD1 (6 bases). The germline V gene encodes CDR1 MNHNY and CDR2 SVGAGI (reference sequence). The V end was cut by 6 bases, the J end by 8 bases, with 20 bases between. The CDR3 sequence is 15 residues long. The CDR3: CASSLLQGYGHEQFF. In nucleotides, the CDR3 is TGTGCCAGCAGCCTTCTACAGGGTTATGGCCATGAGCAGTTCTTC.

The V gene is TRBV5-1, the J gene TRBJ1-1; tentative D call: TRBD1 (6 bases). The V end lost 2 bases, the J end lost 4 bases, and 15 bases lay between the germline ends. The CDR3 is 15 residues long. Germline CDR1 SGHRS, CDR2 YFSETQ. The CDR3 loop reads CASSLGTPIVTEAFF. In DNA form, the CDR3 reads TGCGCCAGCAGCTTAGGGACACCAATTGTCACTGAAGCTTTCTTT.

The genes are TRBV11-2 and TRBJ1-5; 7 bases fit TRBD1. Germline V lookup: CDR1 SGHAT, CDR2 FQNNGV. CDR3 length: 14 residues. J gave up 0 bases and V 4 bases, and 0 bases lay outside the gene matches. The chain's CDR3 is CASSWDSSNQPQHF. DNA for the CDR3: TGTGCCAGCAGCTGGGACAGTAGCAATCAGCCCCAGCATTTT.

The chain uses TRBV7-2 and TRBJ2-7, with TRBD2 matching over 16 bases. CDR3 length: 14 residues. CDR1 is SGHTA, CDR2 FQGNSA, per germline. With V trimmed by 9 bases and J by 4 bases, 3 bases remained unmatched. CDR3 sequence (DNA): TGTGCCAGTGTGGGACTAGCGGGAGGGTACGAGCAGTACTTC. Residues: CASVGLAGGYEQYF.

This chain links TRBV9 with TRBJ1-1; D is ambiguous. In germline, CDR1 is SGDLS, CDR2 YYNGEE. CDR3 length: 15 residues. The germline V and J ends were trimmed by 3 bases and 4 bases, with 16 bases remaining between them. CDR3: CASSAPRQGSTEAFF. The CDR3 bases are TGTGCCAGCAGCGCCCCGCGACAAGGCTCCACTGAAGCTTTCTTT.

This sequence joins TRBV11-2 and TRBJ2-2, with D perhaps matching TRBD2 (6 bases). Between the trimmed V and J ends, which lost 5 bases and 0 bases, there was a span of 10 bases. The germline V gene encodes CDR1 SGHAT and CDR2 FQNNGV. This CDR3 contains 15 residues. CDR3 loop: CASSPSGSNTGELFF. CDR3 in DNA: TGTGCCAGCAGCCCGAGCGGGTCGAACACCGGGGAGCTGTTTTTT.

The rearrangement uses TRBV10-2 and TRBJ1-4, with D possibly being TRBD1 (6 bases). CDR1 is WSHSY, CDR2 SAAADI, per germline. The CDR3 extends over 16 amino acids. The V end lost 5 bases, the J end lost 0 bases, and 13 bases lay between the germline ends. Here the CDR3 DNA reads TGCGCCAGCAGTACCGGCAGGGGTGCAACTAATGAAAAACTGTTTTTT. It specifies CASSTGRGATNEKLFF.

This clone was seen only once. The chain employs TRBV6-2 or TRBV6-3 and TRBJ2-7; TRBD2 matches 7 bases. The V segment lost 2 bases and the J segment 0 bases; nucleotides outside the gene matches: 10. The CDR3 is made up of 17 amino acids. The germline CDR1 and CDR2 sequences are MNHEY and SVGEGT. In DNA form, the CDR3 reads TGTGCCAGCAGTTACCCGCTCCGGGACTACATCTCCTACGAGCAGTACTTC. Translating gives CASSYPLRDYISYEQYF.